This TCR beta chain comes out of a study of T cell repertoires in cytomegalovirus infection. About the research overall: It can be stated that public TCR beta signatures indicated CMV infection as well as a matching HLA type. Findings and limits, study-wide: What dominated the ex vivo response were HLA-C-restricted CMV-specific TCR beta clonotypes. Based on cumulative public TCR beta family frequency, carriers of CMV plus the relevant HLA were identified.

From the reads, TCRdb called clonotypes with MiXCR, one entry per CDR3 protein. The data contain 600,000 to 800,000 distinct CDR3 sequences, 20% to 25% of them seen just once; the ten biggest clones take up 6.5% to 10%. As to this clonotype: Its specificity is unknown.

CDR1 and CDR2 (germline): SGHDT, YYEEEE. The CDR3 consists of 13 residues. V was clipped by 4 bases and J by 5 bases, with 12 bases between them. The sequence was obtained from a human donor in good health (CMV status not recorded). Some clones in this sample may be carry-over from other donors' samples. V is TRBV5-6 and J is TRBJ1-1, with a possible D match to TRBD1 (5 bases). The sequencing input was CD8+ T cells from PBMCs. CDR3 in amino acids: CASSREGVTEAFF. In DNA form, the CDR3 reads TGTGCCAGCAGCCGAGAAGGGGTAACTGAAGCTTTCTTT.